The source of this T cell receptor (beta chain) is a study of blood T cell repertoires in COVID-19. For the study at large: Samples came from the United States, Italy and Spain, spanning acute and convalescent COVID-19. PBMCs, B-cell-depleted T cells, or T cells were the source of the cDNA or gDNA that made up the material.

In the original analysis: Amplified reference gene primers provided the basis for estimating nucleated cell counts. Sequencing was performed with immunoSEQ multiplex PCR; in TCRdb, only in-frame clones are kept and a portion is missing. The V and J calls and clone size were taken over from that table, and D and trimming were inferred from the DNA. This table holds roughly 150,000 clones, about 85% found once. There are 13 residues in the CDR3. V was cut by 8 bases and J by 8 bases, with 13 bases left in between. Germline assignment: CDR1 SGHNT and CDR2 YENEEA. The clonotype comes from a woman between 50 and 59 years old with COVID-19, enrolled during active disease. Sequenced material: peripheral blood. The rearrangement uses TRBV11-3 and TRBJ1-6, with a weak D call TRBD1 (5 bases). The CDR3 DNA follows: TGTGCCAGCTCGGGGGGGGAGGATTCACCCCTCCACTTT. The encoded protein is CASSGGEDSPLHF. Full variable domain (missing parts from reference TRBV11-3 and TRBJ1-6): EAGVVQSPRYKIIEKKQPVAFWCNPISGHNTLYWYLQNLGQGPELLIRYENEEAVDDSQLPKDRFSAERLKGVDSTLKIQPAELGDSAVYLCASSGGEDSPLHFGNGTRLTVT.